These 13 T cell receptor beta chains came from one sample sequenced in a study of shared clonotypes between healthy human individuals. Naive CD8 cells, CD45RO-negative and positively selected for CCR7, excluded terminally differentiated effector memory CD45RA+ cells. Sequencing was performed with immunoSEQ multiplex PCR; in TCRdb, only in-frame clones are kept and a portion is missing. There are about 750,000 clones in the sample; about 91% occur only once, and approximately 25% lies in the top ten. Source material: naive CD8+ T cells sorted from blood. These receptors all come from a man in his thirties or forties in good health.

V and J are TRBV10-1 and TRBJ2-4; D assignment may be TRBD1 or TRBD2 (5 bases each). This CDR3 comprises 16 residues. Germline V gene lookup returns CDR1 WNHNN and CDR2 SYGVQD (reference sequence). Trimming cost V 5 bases and J 3 bases, with 17 bases left between them. The CDR3 nucleotides are TGCGCCAGCAGTTCTGGGTTCCGGGACGGCAAAAACATTCAGTACTTC. This sequence encodes CASSSGFRDGKNIQYF.

V usage is TRBV19 and J usage is TRBJ2-7; D uncertain. Germline CDR1 LNHDA, CDR2 SQIVND (reference sequence). The CDR3 spans 14 residues. The V end was cut by 1 base, the J end by 2 bases, with 9 bases between. CDR3 bases: TGTGCCAGTAGTATAGTAGGGCAGCCCTACGAGCAGTACTTC. Its translation: CASSIVGQPYEQYF.

The chain is built from TRBV29-1 and TRBJ1-2; 7 positions match TRBD1. Losses at the gene ends were 6 bases for V and 2 bases for J; bases not matched to a gene: 3. CDR1 SQVTM and CDR2 ANQGSEA come from the germline V gene. CDR3 length: 12 amino acids. In DNA form, the CDR3 reads TGCAGCGTCCTGGGACAGAACTATGGCTACACCTTC. Translating gives CSVLGQNYGYTF.

This clone appeared a single time. The rearrangement links TRBV27 to TRBJ2-1; D might be TRBD1 or TRBD2, each matching 6 bases. This CDR3 spans 15 amino acids. Germline V lookup: CDR1 MNHEY, CDR2 SMNVEV (reference sequence). Trimming pared 6 bases from V and 3 bases from J, leaving 15 bases between. CDR3: CASSRGGLVYNEQFF. The CDR3 DNA is TGTGCCAGCAGCCGAGGGGGACTGGTCTACAATGAGCAGTTCTTC.

This clone was found once. The rearrangement uses TRBV6-5 and TRBJ2-1; D gene uncertain. The germline gives CDR1 MNHEY, CDR2 SVGAGI. This CDR3 region has 13 residues. The V gene lost 2 bases and the J gene lost 2 bases, with 4 bases spanning the gap. The CDR3 region is CASSYDTYNEQFF. The CDR3 DNA follows: TGTGCCAGCAGTTACGACACCTACAATGAGCAGTTCTTC.

V usage is TRBV6-5 and J usage is TRBJ2-7; 9 bases map to TRBD1. The CDR3 runs 14 residues. The germline V gene encodes CDR1 MNHEY and CDR2 SVGAGI. V was pared by 5 bases and J by 4 bases, with 6 bases of the junction left unmatched. CDR3 bases: TGTGCCAGCAGTGAAGGGACAGGGCTGTACGAGCAGTACTTC. Encoded protein: CASSEGTGLYEQYF.

V and J are TRBV4-1 and TRBJ2-1; D ambiguous. The germline CDR1 and CDR2 sequences are MGHRA and YSYEKL. The CDR3 covers 13 residues. Deletions cut 0 bases from V and 9 bases from J, with 9 bases between. The CDR3 here is CASSQELFLEQFF. Written as DNA, the CDR3 is TGCGCCAGCAGCCAAGAACTCTTCCTTGAGCAGTTCTTC.

The DNA for the CDR3 is TGTGCCAGCAGTGAATACACGGGGCTTAAGCTCGAGCAGTACTTC. Translated, it gives CASSEYTGLKLEQYF. The V and J genes are TRBV25-1 and TRBJ2-7; D tentatively fits TRBD1 or TRBD2 (5 bases each). This CDR3 has 15 amino acids. CDR1 and CDR2 (germline): MGHDK, SYGVNS. V dropped 0 bases and J dropped 6 bases, with 15 bases sitting between them.

V gene TRBV19 combines with J gene TRBJ2-2, with 8 bases aligning to TRBD2. CDR3 length: 14 amino acids. CDR1 is LNHDA and CDR2 is SQIVND in the germline V gene (reference sequence). Unmatched junction bases numbered 4, after V lost 5 bases and J lost 5 bases. DNA of the CDR3: TGTGCCAGTAGTGGCCTAGCGGGTACCGGGGAGCTGTTTTTT. This gives the protein CASSGLAGTGELFF.

About this clone itself: Other DNA sequences from this sample encode an identical CDR3 as well. The chain combines TRBV2 with TRBJ2-7, with D perhaps matching TRBD1 (5 bases). Germline CDR1 is SNHLY and CDR2 is FYNNEI. The V and J ends lost 3 bases and 2 bases respectively, with 11 bases between them. This CDR3 is 14 amino acids long. CDR3 DNA sequence: TGTGCCAGCAGTGAGCGCCAAGGGGCCTACGAGCAGTACTTC. It translates to CASSERQGAYEQYF.

The J gene is TRBJ2-5, the V gene TRBV19, with TRBD2 matching over 8 bases. Germline assignment: CDR1 LNHDA and CDR2 SQIVND (reference sequence). V lost 4 bases and J lost 2; bases outside the gene matches: 9. This CDR3 spans 16 amino acids. CDR3 coding DNA: TGTGCCAGTAGTACCCCTTGGACTAGCTTACAAGAGACCCAGTACTTC. Translation gives CASSTPWTSLQETQYF.

The rearrangement links TRBV7-9 to TRBJ2-1; TRBD2 aligns across 9 bases. This CDR3 region has 14 residues. Germline V gene sequence: CDR1 SEHNR, CDR2 FQNEAQ (reference sequence). The V segment lost 7 bases and the J segment 3 bases; nucleotides outside the gene matches: 4. The CDR3 sequence is CASKAGGVYNEQFF. CDR3 DNA sequence: TGTGCCAGCAAGGCGGGAGGGGTCTACAATGAGCAGTTCTTC.

This sequence joins TRBV29-1 and TRBJ2-1, with TRBD2 matching 7 bases. Germline assignment: CDR1 SQVTM and CDR2 ANQGSEA. After removal of 0 bases from V and 4 bases from J, the junction contained 15 bases not matched to a gene. CDR3 length equals 18 residues. The CDR3 loop reads CSVEDNTRTRGVYNEQFF. Written as DNA, the CDR3 is TGCAGCGTTGAAGATAATACTCGGACTAGGGGAGTGTACAATGAGCAGTTCTTC.